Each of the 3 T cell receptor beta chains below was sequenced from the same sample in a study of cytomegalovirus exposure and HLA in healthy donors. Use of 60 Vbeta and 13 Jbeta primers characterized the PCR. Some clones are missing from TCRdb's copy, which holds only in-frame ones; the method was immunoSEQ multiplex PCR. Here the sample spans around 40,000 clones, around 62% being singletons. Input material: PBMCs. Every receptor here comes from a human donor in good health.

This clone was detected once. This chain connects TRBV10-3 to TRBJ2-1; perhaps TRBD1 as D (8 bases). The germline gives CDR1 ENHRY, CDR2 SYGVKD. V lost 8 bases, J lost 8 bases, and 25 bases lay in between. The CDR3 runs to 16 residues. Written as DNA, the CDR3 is TGTGCCATCCGTGGGGGGGGGACAGGTGGGATCGATGAGCAGTTCTTC. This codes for CAIRGGGTGGIDEQFF.

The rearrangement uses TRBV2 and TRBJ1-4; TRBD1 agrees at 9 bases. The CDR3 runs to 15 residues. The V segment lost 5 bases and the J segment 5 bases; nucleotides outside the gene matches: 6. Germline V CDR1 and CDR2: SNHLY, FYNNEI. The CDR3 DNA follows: TGTGCCAGCAGTTCAAACAGGGGGCGAAATGAAAAACTGTTTTTT. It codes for CASSSNRGRNEKLFF.

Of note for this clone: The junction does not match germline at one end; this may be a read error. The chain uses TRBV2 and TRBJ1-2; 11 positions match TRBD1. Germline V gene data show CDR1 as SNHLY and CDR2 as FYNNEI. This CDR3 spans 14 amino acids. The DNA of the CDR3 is TGTGCCGGCAGGGCCGGGACAGGGGGATTTGGCTACACCTTC. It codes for CAGRAGTGGFGYTF.